This T cell receptor (beta chain) came from a study of T cells after yellow fever vaccination. In TCRdb, the 5' RACE reads were re-called with MiXCR into one record per CDR3 protein. The repertoire holds under 200,000 distinct CDR3 sequences, with about 7% as singletons. Between the trimmed V and J ends, which lost 5 bases and 8 bases, there was a span of 21 bases. Germline values: CDR1 DFQATT, CDR2 SNEGSKA (reference sequence). The CDR3 totals 15 residues. Sequencing used CD4+ T cells sorted from PBMCs, obtained less than 6 days after the first yellow fever vaccination. The genes are TRBV20-1 and TRBJ1-4; TRBD1 is a possible D gene (6 bases). The TCR sequence derives from a man between 18 and 35 years old who received the YFV17D yellow fever vaccine. The CDR3 spells CSAGGVGGYGEKLFF. The CDR3 DNA reads as TGCAGTGCTGGAGGGGTCGGGGGCTACGGGGAAAAACTGTTTTTT.